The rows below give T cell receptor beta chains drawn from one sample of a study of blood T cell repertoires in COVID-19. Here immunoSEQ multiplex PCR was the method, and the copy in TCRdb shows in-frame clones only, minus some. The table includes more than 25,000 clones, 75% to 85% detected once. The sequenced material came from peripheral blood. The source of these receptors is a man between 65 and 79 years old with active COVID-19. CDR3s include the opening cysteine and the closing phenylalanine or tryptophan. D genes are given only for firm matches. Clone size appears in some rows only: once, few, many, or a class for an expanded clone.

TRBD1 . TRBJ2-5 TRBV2 TGTGCCAGCAGATGGGAACAGGGGGCTGGAGAGACCCAGTACTTC CASRWEQGAGETQYF
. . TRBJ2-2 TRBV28 TGTGCCAGCAAGGGGACTCCGAACACCGGGGAGCTGTTTTTT CASKGTPNTGELFF
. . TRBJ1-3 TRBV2 TGTGCCAGCAGTCTCGGGGGATCTGGAAACACCATATATTTT CASSLGGSGNTIYF
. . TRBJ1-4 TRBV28 TGTGCCAGCAAAGAGACGTATCAGCGCCGCGAAAAACTGTTTTTT CASKETYQRREKLFF
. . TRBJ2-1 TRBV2 TGTGCCAGCGGACGAGGGGAGCAGTTCTTC CASGRGEQFF
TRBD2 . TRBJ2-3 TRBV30 TGTGCCTCCAACCGGGGGGCAGATACGCAGTATTTT CASNRGADTQYF
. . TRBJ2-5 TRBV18 TGTGCCAGCTCCAAGGGAGCCAGGAAAGAGACCCAGTACTTC CASSKGARKETQYF
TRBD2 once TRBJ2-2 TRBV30 TGTGCCTGGAGTGTACAGCGGGAGGGCGGGGAGCTGTTTTTT CAWSVQREGGELFF
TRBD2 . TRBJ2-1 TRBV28 TGTGCCAGCAGTGCGATTGGAGGGGAGGGTGAGCAGTTCTTC CASSAIGGEGEQFF
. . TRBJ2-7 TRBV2 TGTGCCAGCAAGAACGGGGCAATGGGGAGGGAGCAGTACTTC CASKNGAMGREQYF
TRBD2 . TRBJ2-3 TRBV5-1 TGCGCCAGCAGCCCCATAGCGGGGGGTGATACGCAGTATTTT CASSPIAGGDTQYF
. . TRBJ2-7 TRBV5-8 TGTGCCAGCAGCTACCCGGGCACAGGGGAGGCTTGGCAGTACTTC CASSYPGTGEAWQYF
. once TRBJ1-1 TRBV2 TGTGCCAGCAGTGAGTGGAGGAACACTGAAGCTTTCTTT CASSEWRNTEAFF
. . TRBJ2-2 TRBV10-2 TGCGCCAGCAGCGGGATGTACACCGGGGAGCTGTTTTTT CASSGMYTGELFF
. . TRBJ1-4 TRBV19 TGTGCCAGTAGTATAGGTGGGGCCGCAAAACTGTTTTTT CASSIGGAAKLFF
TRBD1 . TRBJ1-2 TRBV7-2 TGTGCCAGCAGTCAGGGACAGACTGTCTATGGCTACACCTTC CASSQGQTVYGYTF
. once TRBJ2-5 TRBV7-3 TGTGCCAGCTCAAACGGGAAAGAGACCCAGTACTTC CASSNGKETQYF
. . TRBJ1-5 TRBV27 TGTGCCAGCAGGTTATTGCAGGGGCCCCAGCATTTT CASRLLQGPQHF
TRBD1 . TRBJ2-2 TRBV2 TGTGCCAGCAGGGGACTCGGGACAGGGAAACCCACCGGGGAGCTGTTTTTT CASRGLGTGKPTGELFF
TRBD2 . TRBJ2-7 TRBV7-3 TGTGCCAGCAGCTTAACGACGGGGGGGCCCCACGAGCAGTACTTC CASSLTTGGPHEQYF
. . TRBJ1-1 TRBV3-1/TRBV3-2 TGTGCCAGCAGCCCCAGGGTATTTGCTGAAGCTTTCTTT CASSPRVFAEAFF
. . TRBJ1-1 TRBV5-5 TGTGCCAGCAGCTCGACCCAGTGGGCCACTGAAGCTTTCTTT CASSSTQWATEAFF
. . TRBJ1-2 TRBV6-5 TGTGCCAGCAGTTACCGGGACACCGGTTGGGATGGCTACACCTTC CASSYRDTGWDGYTF
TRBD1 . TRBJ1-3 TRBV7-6 TGTGCCAGCAGCCAGACAGGGGCATCGGGTGGAAACACCATATATTTT CASSQTGASGGNTIYF
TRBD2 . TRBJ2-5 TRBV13 TGTGCCAGCAGCTTAGGCCTAGGTTTGGCTAGCGGACAAGAGACCCAGTACTTC CASSLGLGLASGQETQYF
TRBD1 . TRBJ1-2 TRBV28 TGTGCCAGCAGATTAGGGGGCGACTATGGCTACACCTTC CASRLGGDYGYTF
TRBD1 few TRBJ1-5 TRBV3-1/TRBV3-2 TGTGCCAGCAGCCAAAGACAGGGGACGTATCAGCCCCAGCATTTT CASSQRQGTYQPQHF